The source of this T cell receptor beta chain is a study of blood T cell repertoires in COVID-19. This clone was counted a single time. Only in-frame clones appear in the TCRdb table, and some are missing; sequencing was by immunoSEQ multiplex PCR. The sample yields some 270,000 clones, approximately 90% seen once. The CDR3 runs 14 residues. Trimming removed 0 bases from V and 4 bases from J, with 10 bases in between. CDR1 and CDR2 (germline): SEHNR, FQNEAQ (reference sequence). This TCR was sampled from a man aged 40-49 years who had been exposed to COVID-19. The genes are TRBV7-9 and TRBJ2-7; D is perhaps TRBD1 (6 bases). The sequenced sample was PBMCs or T cells enriched from blood (not recorded which). The DNA of the CDR3 is TGTGCCAGCAGCTTAGCGCAGGGGACATACGAGCAGTACTTC. Protein: CASSLAQGTYEQYF.